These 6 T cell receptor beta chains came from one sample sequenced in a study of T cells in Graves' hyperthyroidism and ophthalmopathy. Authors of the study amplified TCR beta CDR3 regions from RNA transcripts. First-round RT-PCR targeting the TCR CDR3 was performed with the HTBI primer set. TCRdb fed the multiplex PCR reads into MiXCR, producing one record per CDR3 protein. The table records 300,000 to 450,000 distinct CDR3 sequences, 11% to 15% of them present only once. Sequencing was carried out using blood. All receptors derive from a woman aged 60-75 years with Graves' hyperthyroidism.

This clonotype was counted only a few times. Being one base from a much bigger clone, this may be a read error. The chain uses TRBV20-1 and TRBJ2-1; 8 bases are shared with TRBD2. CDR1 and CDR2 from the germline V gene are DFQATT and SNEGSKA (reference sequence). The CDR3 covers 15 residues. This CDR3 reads CSASGGRSSYNEQLF. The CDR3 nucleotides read TGCAGTGCTAGTGGCGGGAGGTCCTCCTACAATGAGCAGCTCTTC.

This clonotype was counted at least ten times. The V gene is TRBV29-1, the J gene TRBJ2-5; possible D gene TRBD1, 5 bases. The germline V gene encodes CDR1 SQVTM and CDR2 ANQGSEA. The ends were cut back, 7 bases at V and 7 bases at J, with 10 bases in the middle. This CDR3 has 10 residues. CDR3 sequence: CSGGDGTQYF. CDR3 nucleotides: TGCAGCGGGGGCGATGGGACCCAGTACTTC.

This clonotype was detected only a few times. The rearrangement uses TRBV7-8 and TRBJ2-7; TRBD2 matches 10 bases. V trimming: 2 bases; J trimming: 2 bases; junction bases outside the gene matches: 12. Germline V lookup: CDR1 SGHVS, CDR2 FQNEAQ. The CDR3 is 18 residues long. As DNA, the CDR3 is TGTGCCAGCAGCTTATGGGCCCTAGCGGGAGATTCGGCCTACGAGCAGTACTTC. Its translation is CASSLWALAGDSAYEQYF.

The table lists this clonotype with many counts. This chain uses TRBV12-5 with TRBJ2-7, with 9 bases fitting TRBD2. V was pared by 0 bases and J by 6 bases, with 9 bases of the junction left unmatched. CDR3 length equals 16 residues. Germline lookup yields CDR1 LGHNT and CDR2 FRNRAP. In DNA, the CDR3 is TGTGCTAGTGGTTTGGTTCTTAGCGGGAGAATCGGCGAGCAGTACTTC. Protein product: CASGLVLSGRIGEQYF.

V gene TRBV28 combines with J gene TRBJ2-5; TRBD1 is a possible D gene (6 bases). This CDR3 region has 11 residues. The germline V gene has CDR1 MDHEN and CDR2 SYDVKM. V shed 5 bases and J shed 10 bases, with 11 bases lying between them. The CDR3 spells CASSEKQGQYF. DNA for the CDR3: TGTGCCAGCAGTGAGAAACAGGGCCAGTACTTC.

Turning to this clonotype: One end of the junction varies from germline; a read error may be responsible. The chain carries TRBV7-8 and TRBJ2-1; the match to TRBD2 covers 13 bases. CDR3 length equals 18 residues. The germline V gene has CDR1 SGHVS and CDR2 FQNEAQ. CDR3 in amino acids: CASSQPRLAGGVSNEQFF. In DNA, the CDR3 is TGCGCCAGCAGCCAACCACGACTAGCGGGAGGTGTCTCCAATGAGCAGTTCTTC.